The clone carrying this TCR beta chain appeared a single time. Relative to the germline gene, one junction end is altered; a read error may explain this. Each CDR3 protein gets one entry after TCRdb re-called the RACE reads with MiXCR. In the table there are fewer than 85,000 distinct CDR3 sequences, under 10% of which are singletons. The data stem from a study of human T cells and chemical hapten exposure. Noted time point: healthy volunteer bleed at 6 weeks. Total RNA came from unfractionated whole blood. Germline assignment: CDR1 SNHLY and CDR2 FYNNEI. The CDR3 has 13 amino acids. The sequenced sample was whole blood. This clonotype originated in a male donor in good health. Some clones in this sample may be carry-over from other donors' samples. The rearrangement joins TRBV2 to TRBJ1-2; 7 bases map to TRBD1. Written as DNA, the CDR3 is TGTGCCAACAGTGAACAGGGGAACTATGGCTACACCTTC. Encoded protein: CANSEQGNYGYTF.